The 5 T cell receptor beta chains given below trace back to one sample, sequenced in a study of CD8+CD57+ T cells in acquired aplastic anemia. Genomic DNA provided the template from which TCR beta VDJ and CDR3 profiles were obtained. TCRdb re-called the reads through MiXCR, storing one row per CDR3 protein. The top ten clones hold approximately 8% of a sample with 250,000 to 300,000 distinct CDR3 sequences, about 56% of them seen once. Sequencing input: sorted CD4+, CD8+, or CD8+CD57+ T cells (not recorded which) from PBMCs. These receptors were taken from a human donor with severe aplastic anemia or a healthy control (not recorded which).

This chain uses TRBV28 with TRBJ2-7; 8 nucleotides align to TRBD2. Germline V CDR1 and CDR2: MDHEN, SYDVKM. Trimming removed 6 bases from V and 2 bases from J; junction bases left unmatched: 9. CDR3 length: 15 residues. The CDR3 bases are TGTGCCAGCAGCATGACTAGCGCGGGTACCTACGAGCAGTACTTC. It yields the protein CASSMTSAGTYEQYF.

The rearrangement links TRBV20-1 to TRBJ2-5; D ambiguous. Looked up from germline, CDR1 is DFQATT and CDR2 is SNEGSKA (reference sequence). The length of the CDR3 is 11 residues. The CDR3 loop is CSASSGETQYF. As DNA, the CDR3 is TGCAGCGCCTCAAGTGGGGAGACCCAGTACTTC.

The rearrangement uses TRBV28 and TRBJ1-4; maybe TRBD1 (6 bases). The CDR3 has 15 amino acids. With 8 bases removed from V and 7 bases from J, the gap between germline ends came to 20 bases. The V gene's germline CDR1 is MDHEN and CDR2 SYDVKM. As DNA, the CDR3 is TGTGCCAGCGCAAGAACAGGGTCGGAAATTGAAAAACTGTTTTTT. Translating it yields CASARTGSEIEKLFF.

This clonotype was seen only once. The rearrangement uses TRBV7-8 and TRBJ2-1, with TRBD2 as a possible D gene (6 bases). The CDR3 extends over 14 amino acids. Germline values: CDR1 SGHVS, CDR2 FQNEAQ. Trimming took off 5 bases at V and 4 bases at J, with 12 bases between the two ends. The CDR3, as DNA: TGTGCCAGCAGCGACCGGGACTTGTACAATGAGCAGTTCTTC. Translated: CASSDRDLYNEQFF.

V usage is TRBV3-1 and J usage is TRBJ1-4; D remains unclear. Germline V lookup: CDR1 LGHDT, CDR2 YNNKEL (reference sequence). The CDR3 length is 13 residues. With 4 bases removed from V and 5 bases from J, the gap between germline ends came to 8 bases. CDR3 DNA: TGTGCCAGCAGCCGGACGTCAAATGAAAAACTGTTTTTT. Its translation is CASSRTSNEKLFF. The full variable domain, its missing parts supplied by reference TRBV3-1 and TRBJ1-4, is DTAVSQTPKYLVTQMGNDKSIKCEQNLGHDTMYWYKQDSKKFLKIMFSYNNKELIINETVPNRFSPKSPDKAHLNLHINSLELGDSAVYFCASSRTSNEKLFFGSGTQLSVL.